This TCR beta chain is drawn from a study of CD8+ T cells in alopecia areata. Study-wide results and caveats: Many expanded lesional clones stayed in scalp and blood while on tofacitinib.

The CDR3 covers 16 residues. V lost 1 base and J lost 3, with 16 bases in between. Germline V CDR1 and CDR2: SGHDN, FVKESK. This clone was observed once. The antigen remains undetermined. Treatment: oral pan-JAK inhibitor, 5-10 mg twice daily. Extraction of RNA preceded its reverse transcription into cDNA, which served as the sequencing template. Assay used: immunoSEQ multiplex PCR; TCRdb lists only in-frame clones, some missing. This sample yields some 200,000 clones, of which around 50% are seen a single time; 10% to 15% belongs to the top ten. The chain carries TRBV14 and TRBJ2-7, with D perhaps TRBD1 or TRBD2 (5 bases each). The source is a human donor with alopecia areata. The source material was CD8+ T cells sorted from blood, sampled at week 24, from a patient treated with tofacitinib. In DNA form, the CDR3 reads TGTGCCAGCAGCCAAGCGATGGGACGGATTCACTACGAGCAGTACTTC. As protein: CASSQAMGRIHYEQYF.